The entry below gives a single T cell receptor beta chain sequence along with its context. This clonotype has a handful of counts. This clone's antigen is unknown. No much larger clonotype is one base removed from it; base qualities were not supplied. This record comes from a study of blood T cells in healthy people across ages (dated by TCRdb to between 2014 and 2016). At the level of the whole study: In model experiments, template switching captured about one uniquely barcoded TCR beta cDNA molecule for every two T cells. Using deep sequencing normalized with unique cDNA molecular identifiers, the study measured how TCR beta repertoire diversity changes with age. Four age groups were formed from the donors: young (average approximately 15 years), middle-aged (just under 40), aged (about 68) and long-lived (82). Donors of different ages were randomly distributed across sequencing lanes to avoid experimental bias. For two donors (one aged 18 to 30 and one aged 80 or older), the study analyzed two additional independent replicas of 1 million unique cDNA reads from the same blood draw.

The donors were 40 or so Caucasian individuals from Russia, aged 6 to 90 years, who were systemically healthy. Around 10 milliliters of peripheral blood were collected from each donor into EDTA-treated Vacutainer tubes. PBMCs were isolated by Ficoll-Paque density-gradient centrifugation, with at least 6 million obtained per sample. Trizol reagent was used to extract total RNA from PBMCs, with at least 5.5 micrograms per sample. For every donor, an aliquot of PBMCs went through flow cytometry to measure the percentages of naive CD45RAhigh/CD27high T cells. The CDR3 sequence holds 16 residues, the cysteine and phenylalanine included. Solely the CDR3 DNA is kept, with 48 bases framed from the first base. V is cut back by 10 bases and J by 5 bases, with 19 bases in the junction unmatched. For CDR1 and CDR2, the germline V gene (reference sequence) lists MNHNY and SVGAGI. Results the study describes overall, beyond this receptor: Conclusive comparison of naive and antigen-experienced compartments was prevented by the profiling of bulk unsorted PBMCs. Observed TCR beta diversity per million T cells fell roughly linearly with age, and a significant reduction was already apparent by age roughly 40. Because the CMV infection status of the donors was unknown, age-related changes in expanded clonotypes may potentially have been confounded. Estimates of total diversity based on one million sequenced T cells were regarded as lower bounds and as underestimates. Compared with the aged group, more naive CD4+ T cells, fewer expanded clones and increased TCR diversity were shown by the long-lived group, suggesting age selection. The percentage of naive T cells measured by flow cytometry correlated strongly with observed TCR beta diversity.

To prepare the library, 5' RACE was applied. Reads for this sample came from an Illumina HiSeq 2500. A second PCR of about 7 to 12 cycles was run with a J-beta primer mix and a sample-barcoded 5' primer. Each TCR beta cDNA molecule received a unique molecular identifier from a template-switch 5' adaptor carrying 12 random nucleotides. Each sample yielded at least 3 million CDR3-containing paired-end reads. The Mint cDNA synthesis kit, primed by a TRBC-specific oligonucleotide, was used to synthesize first-strand cDNA from all RNA. All cDNA was treated with uracil-DNA glycosylase and then went through a first 18-cycle PCR with the universal primers M1SS and BC2_uni_R. The paper's processing steps were these. For normalization, 1 million high-quality reads were randomly selected from each sample, with every read carrying a distinct molecular identifier. Reads with shared molecular identifiers were discarded instead of being binned into consensus sequences. MiTCR, set to a Q25 quality threshold and the strictest error-elimination algorithm, was used for CDR3 identification, clonotype clustering and error correction. Lower-bound total TCR beta diversity was estimated with a nonparametric unseen species model using Euler transformation. TCRdb redid the processing of the public reads, applying fastp at Q25 and MiXCR, and retained in-frame beta chains. Identical CDR3 proteins give one entry, which carries the most common genes and DNA. Here the V and J calls rest on TCRdb's processing, not on the authors' analysis. This sample holds 700,000 to 900,000 distinct CDR3 sequences; about 55% were observed only once. Under 50% of the sample comes from the top ten.

The V and J segments used are TRBV6-6 and TRBJ1-2; 7 bases in between match TRBD1. This clonotype originated in a man at least 80 years old in good health. Sample: blood. The sequenced DNA: TGTGCCACCCTCCGCTCCGGGACAGATTATATTTATGGCTACACCTTC. Its protein product is CATLRSGTDYIYGYTF.